These 21 T cell receptor beta chains were sequenced from one sample in a study of blood T cell repertoires in COVID-19 (dated by TCRdb to 2020 to 2022). The library was generated by the immunoSEQ multiplex PCR assay. TCRdb took this table from immuneACCESS and kept in-frame rearrangements with V and J called. Such tables lack part of the clones; where checked against another copy, unresolved V genes explain under half of the gap, and the rest is unexplained. The sample table records around 110,000 clones; over 75% of these occur just once. Together, the top ten hold under 2% of the sample. Input material: peripheral blood. Receptors were obtained from a human donor with active COVID-19. The donor label of this sample is uncertain.

V gene TRBV4-3 combines with J gene TRBJ2-7; tentative D call: TRBD1 (5 bases). The CDR3 spans 15 residues. Trimming removed 0 bases from V and 2 bases from J, with 11 bases in between. Germline V gene lookup returns CDR1 LGHNA and CDR2 YSLEER. The CDR3 spells CASSQERQPTYEQYF. The CDR3 nucleotides are TGCGCCAGCAGCCAAGAACGACAGCCGACCTACGAGCAGTACTTC.

The chain uses TRBV4-1 and TRBJ2-7, with 11 bases identical to TRBD1. The CDR3 length is 15 residues. The trim removed 6 bases at V and 1 base at J, leaving 5 bases unmatched. CDR1 MGHRA and CDR2 YSYEKL come from the germline V gene. CDR3 in DNA: TGCGCCAGCAGTCGGGACAGGGGGAGTTCCTACGAGCAGTACTTC. Protein product: CASSRDRGSSYEQYF.

The chain joins TRBV11-2 to TRBJ2-1; 9 bases are shared with TRBD2. The V segment lost 1 base and the J segment 5 bases; nucleotides outside the gene matches: 6. The V gene's germline CDR1 is SGHAT and CDR2 FQNNGV. This CDR3 spans 16 amino acids. CDR3 region: CASSLGGTSLNNEQFF. CDR3 bases: TGTGCCAGCAGCTTAGGCGGGACTAGCTTGAACAATGAGCAGTTCTTC.

This chain uses TRBV27 with TRBJ1-6; TRBD1 agrees at 10 bases. This CDR3 has 16 amino acids. Per germline, CDR1 MNHEY and CDR2 SMNVEV (reference sequence). The junction had 11 bases not matched to a gene; V was cut back by 5 bases and J by 10 bases. Written as DNA, the CDR3 is TGTGCCAGCAGTCCCTCGGGACAGGGGAGAAGCTCACCCCTCCACTTT. Encoded protein: CASSPSGQGRSSPLHF.

This clone was observed a handful of times. This chain joins TRBV6-6 and TRBJ1-5, with a possible D match to TRBD1 (6 bases). Trimming left V 4 bases short and J 5 bases short, with 15 bases between. CDR3 length equals 15 residues. The germline CDR1 and CDR2 sequences are MNHNY and SVGAGI (reference sequence). The CDR3 sequence is CASSLLDRGYQPQHF. CDR3 nucleotide sequence: TGTGCCAGCAGTTTATTGGACAGAGGATATCAGCCCCAGCATTTT.

This chain uses TRBV6-5 with TRBJ1-4, with TRBD1 as a possible D gene (6 bases). The CDR3 totals 14 residues. Looked up from germline, CDR1 is MNHEY and CDR2 is SVGAGI. V was clipped by 8 bases and J by 6 bases, with 16 bases between them. The CDR3 reads CASGRGARDEKLFF. CDR3 coding DNA: TGTGCCAGCGGGCGGGGGGCGCGGGATGAAAAACTGTTTTTT.

The chain joins TRBV7-8 to TRBJ2-1; TRBD2 agrees at 9 bases. Trimming removed 5 bases from V and 7 bases from J; junction bases left unmatched: 12. Germline V gene lookup returns CDR1 SGHVS and CDR2 FQNEAQ. There are 16 residues in the CDR3. CDR3 residues: CASSQVRGGARNEQFF. CDR3 nucleotide sequence: TGTGCCAGCAGCCAGGTGCGCGGGGGGGCGCGGAATGAGCAGTTCTTC.

The table lists this clone with a few counts. This rearrangement joins TRBV5-4 to TRBJ2-2, with a possible D match to TRBD2 (6 bases). CDR3 length: 15 residues. V was clipped by 8 bases and J by 2 bases, with 16 bases between them. Germline CDR1 is SGHNT and CDR2 is YYREEE (reference sequence). As DNA, the CDR3 is TGTGCCAGTCTCACATCCGGGACTAACACCGGGGAGCTGTTTTTT. It specifies CASLTSGTNTGELFF.

This clone was detected only once. The genes are TRBV2 and TRBJ2-3, with a possible D match to TRBD1 (6 bases). V dropped 6 bases and J dropped 4 bases, with 17 bases sitting between them. The length of the CDR3 is 15 residues. Germline V gene sequence: CDR1 SNHLY, CDR2 FYNNEI. Here the CDR3 reads CASRGGEKTADTQYF. CDR3 bases: TGTGCCAGCAGAGGGGGAGAAAAAACGGCAGATACGCAGTATTTT.

This clone was seen a handful of times. This sequence joins TRBV6-1 and TRBJ1-6; D not resolved. The ends were cut back, 2 bases at V and 0 bases at J, with 20 bases in the middle. The CDR3 runs to 20 residues. Germline assignment: CDR1 MNHNS and CDR2 SASEGT. This CDR3 is CASSESPLTDWSSYNSPLHF. The CDR3 nucleotides are TGTGCCAGCAGTGAAAGTCCCCTAACCGACTGGAGCTCCTATAATTCACCCCTCCACTTT.

The rearrangement uses TRBV2 and TRBJ2-1; 10 bases line up with TRBD2. Trimming removed 6 bases from V and 6 bases from J; junction bases left unmatched: 8. In germline, CDR1 is SNHLY, CDR2 FYNNEI. The CDR3 totals 15 residues. The CDR3 reads CASRLRAGGPNEQFF. The DNA for the CDR3 is TGTGCCAGCAGACTACGAGCGGGGGGGCCCAATGAGCAGTTCTTC.

This clone was observed a handful of times. J is TRBJ1-5 and V is TRBV12-3 or TRBV12-4; the D is unclear. The CDR3 sequence is 13 residues long. Trimming took off 2 bases at V and 4 bases at J, with 6 bases between the two ends. The CDR3 spells CASSLSGNQPQHF. In nucleotides, the CDR3 is TGTGCCAGCAGTTTATCAGGAAATCAGCCCCAGCATTTT.

V is TRBV5-1 and J is TRBJ2-1; 9 bases are a match to TRBD2. The germline gives CDR1 SGHRS, CDR2 YFSETQ. CDR3 length: 17 residues. V gave up 4 bases and J gave up 5 bases; unmatched junction bases: 13. The CDR3 region is CASSPTSGLRLHNEQFF. For the CDR3, the DNA is TGCGCCAGCAGCCCGACTAGCGGCCTTAGACTTCACAATGAGCAGTTCTTC.

This clone was picked up one time. The V call is TRBV5-1, the J call TRBJ1-1; no definite D call. The germline V gene encodes CDR1 SGHRS and CDR2 YFSETQ. The CDR3 spans 13 residues. Trimming removed 4 bases from V and 1 base from J, with 8 bases in between. CDR3 protein: CASSPQTNTEAFF. CDR3 bases: TGCGCCAGCAGCCCACAGACGAACACTGAAGCTTTCTTT.

The chain uses TRBV28 and TRBJ1-1; no clear D gene. CDR1 is MDHEN and CDR2 is SYDVKM in the germline V gene. The V and J ends lost 6 bases and 8 bases respectively, with 19 bases between them. CDR3 length: 14 amino acids. Written as DNA, the CDR3 is TGTGCCAGCAGCCCCCCAAAAACCGGTAGCGAAGCTTTCTTT. Translation: CASSPPKTGSEAFF.

CDR3 bases: TGCGCCAGCAGCCAGGCTAGACAGGGGGCGAACACCGGGGAGCTGTTTTTT. Protein sequence: CASSQARQGANTGELFF. The chain links TRBV4-3 to TRBJ2-2; 9 bases line up with TRBD1. Germline V gene lookup returns CDR1 LGHNA and CDR2 YSLEER. V shed 3 bases and J 0 bases; nucleotides not matched to a gene: 5. This CDR3 is built from 17 residues.

J is TRBJ2-4 and V is TRBV7-2, with 7 nucleotides matching TRBD1. Germline-derived CDR1 and CDR2 are SGHTA and FQGNSA. This CDR3 comprises 13 residues. V was clipped by 1 base and J by 10 bases; unmatched bases: 4. The CDR3 DNA follows: TGTGCCAGCAGCTTAGACAGGGGCGGAATTCAGTACTTC. Its protein is CASSLDRGGIQYF.

The rearrangement joins TRBV24-1 to TRBJ2-3; weak D call: TRBD1 (6 bases). This CDR3 spans 15 amino acids. The V end was cut by 4 bases, the J end by 8 bases, with 18 bases between. Germline CDR1 reads KGHDR; CDR2 reads SFDVKD. The CDR3 DNA reads TGTGCCACCAGTGAAGGAAACAGGGAGCGAGGTACGCAGTATTTT. It yields the protein CATSEGNRERGTQYF.

The chain has TRBV30 and TRBJ1-2; maybe TRBD1 (5 bases). Germline-derived CDR1 and CDR2 are GTSNPN and SVGIG (reference sequence). The CDR3 consists of 15 residues. V was trimmed by 6 bases and J by 0 bases, leaving 17 bases between them. CDR3 nucleotides: TGTGCCTGTAAAAACAACAAACAGGCTAACTATGGCTACACCTTC. Protein product: CACKNNKQANYGYTF. The full variable domain, with the rest looked up from reference TRBV30 and TRBJ1-2, is SQTIHQWPATLVQPVGSPLSLECTVEGTSNPNLYWYRQAAGRGLQLLFYSVGIGQISSEVPQNLSASRPQDRQFILSSKKLLLSDSGFYLCACKNNKQANYGYTFGSGTRLTVV.

The V gene is TRBV7-8, the J gene TRBJ2-7, with D possibly matching TRBD2 (6 bases). The length of the CDR3 is 14 residues. V was trimmed by 3 bases and J by 3 bases, leaving 12 bases between them. The V gene's germline CDR1 is SGHVS and CDR2 FQNEAQ. The CDR3 sequence is CASSFQGGSYEQYF. The CDR3 DNA follows: TGTGCCAGCAGCTTTCAGGGAGGTAGCTACGAGCAGTACTTC.

The gene calls are TRBV7-8 and TRBJ2-1; 7 nucleotides line up with TRBD2. This CDR3 region has 15 residues. The V gene end was trimmed by 1 base and the J gene end by 3 bases; junction bases not matched to a gene: 3. Germline V CDR1 and CDR2: SGHVS, FQNEAQ. The CDR3 spells CASSLVAGRYNEQFF. CDR3 DNA: TGTGCCAGCAGCTTAGTAGCGGGCCGCTACAATGAGCAGTTCTTC.